This T cell receptor beta chain was recorded in a study of T cell responses to AZD1222 COVID-19 vaccine. General study results and limits: Repertoires in all cases were sampled only once the peak T cell response had passed.

The repertoire was sequenced with immunoSEQ multiplex PCR; TCRdb's copy has only in-frame clones and lacks some. The table includes 130,000 or so clones, around 92% detected once. About this clone itself: The antigen is not known.

Trimming removed 6 bases from V and 5 bases from J; junction bases left unmatched: 7. The CDR3 sequence is 15 residues long. Germline-derived CDR1 and CDR2 are KGHSH and LQKENI. The clonotype comes from an adult in good health. Sample: peripheral blood, taken on day 0 of AZD1222 vaccination. V gene TRBV18 combines with J gene TRBJ2-7, with 13 bases fitting TRBD2. CDR3: CASSSGLAGANEQYF. In nucleotides, the CDR3 is TGTGCCAGCTCGTCCGGACTAGCGGGAGCAAACGAGCAGTACTTC. Variable domain in full (rest from reference TRBV18 and TRBJ2-7): NAGVMQNPRHLVRRRGQEARLRCSPMKGHSHVYWYRQLPEEGLKFMVYLQKENIIDESGMPKERFSAEFPKEGPSILRIQQVVRGDSAAYFCASSSGLAGANEQYFGPGTRLTVT.